Below, 7 T cell receptor beta chains from the same sample are listed, as sequenced in a study of cytomegalovirus exposure and HLA in healthy donors. TCRdb keeps only in-frame clones here, not all; method: immunoSEQ multiplex PCR. The sample lists 300,000 or so clones, approximately 91% occurring once. Sequencing input: PBMCs. The source of these receptors is a man younger than 45 in good health and CMV-seronegative.

The genes are TRBV11-2 and TRBJ1-6, with D possibly matching TRBD1 (5 bases). This CDR3 spans 16 amino acids. Deletions cut 3 bases from V and 7 bases from J, with 16 bases between. Germline CDR1 is SGHAT and CDR2 is FQNNGV. For the CDR3, the DNA is TGTGCCAGCAGCTTCCTCATAGACAGCCGCAATTCACCCCTCCACTTT. Protein: CASSFLIDSRNSPLHF.

The V gene is TRBV18, the J gene TRBJ1-1; TRBD1 agrees at 7 bases. Germline CDR1 KGHSH, CDR2 LQKENI. Trimming took 6 bases from V and 5 from J; bases not matched to a gene: 6. The CDR3 spans 13 residues. CDR3 sequence: CASSTQGGTEAFF. DNA of the CDR3: TGTGCCAGCTCGACCCAGGGGGGAACTGAAGCTTTCTTT. Supplemented by reference TRBV18 and TRBJ1-1, the full variable domain reads NAGVMQNPRHLVRRRGQEARLRCSPMKGHSHVYWYRQLPEEGLKFMVYLQKENIIDESGMPKERFSAEFPKEGPSILRIQQVVRGDSAAYFCASSTQGGTEAFFGQGTRLTVV.

The genes are TRBV10-2 and TRBJ2-3, with a possible D match to TRBD1 (5 bases). The CDR3 contains 15 residues. Trimming shortened V by 6 bases and J by 5 bases, and 18 bases separated the two germline ends. The germline V gene has CDR1 WSHSY and CDR2 SAAADI. CDR3 bases: TGCGCCAGCAGGGCCGCAAGGGGATCTGTAGATACGCAGTATTTT. Residues: CASRAARGSVDTQYF.

This CDR3 reads CASSERTSGRSYEQYF. CDR3 coding DNA: TGCGCCAGCAGCGAGCGGACTAGCGGGCGCTCCTACGAGCAGTACTTC. The chain links TRBV4-1 to TRBJ2-7; 11 bases line up with TRBD2. Trimming at V came to 5 bases and at J to 0 bases, leaving 6 bases not matched to a gene. CDR3 length: 16 residues. Germline values: CDR1 MGHRA, CDR2 YSYEKL.

The chain is built from TRBV19 and TRBJ1-5; D possibly corresponds to TRBD1 (6 bases). The CDR3 is 15 amino acids. Per the germline V gene, CDR1 is LNHDA and CDR2 is SQIVND (reference sequence). The V gene lost 3 bases and the J gene lost 2 bases, with 11 bases spanning the gap. CDR3 loop: CASSIQGFGNQPQHF. In DNA form, the CDR3 reads TGTGCCAGTAGTATTCAGGGGTTTGGCAATCAGCCCCAGCATTTT.

The gene calls are TRBV6-5 and TRBJ2-5, with D unresolved. The CDR3 spans 15 residues. The germline V gene has CDR1 MNHEY and CDR2 SVGAGI. Trimming took 5 bases from V and 5 from J, leaving 18 bases between them. CDR3 residues: CASSRVLMGGETQYF. The CDR3 DNA follows: TGTGCCAGCAGTCGGGTCTTAATGGGTGGGGAGACCCAGTACTTC.

The J gene is TRBJ2-2, the V gene TRBV27; 9 nucleotides match TRBD2. Unmatched junction bases numbered 2, after V lost 7 bases and J lost 8 bases. The CDR3 extends over 12 amino acids. CDR1 is MNHEY and CDR2 is SMNVEV in the germline V gene (reference sequence). CDR3 in amino acids: CASKGLAGELFF. CDR3 bases: TGTGCCAGCAAAGGACTAGCGGGGGAGCTGTTTTTT.